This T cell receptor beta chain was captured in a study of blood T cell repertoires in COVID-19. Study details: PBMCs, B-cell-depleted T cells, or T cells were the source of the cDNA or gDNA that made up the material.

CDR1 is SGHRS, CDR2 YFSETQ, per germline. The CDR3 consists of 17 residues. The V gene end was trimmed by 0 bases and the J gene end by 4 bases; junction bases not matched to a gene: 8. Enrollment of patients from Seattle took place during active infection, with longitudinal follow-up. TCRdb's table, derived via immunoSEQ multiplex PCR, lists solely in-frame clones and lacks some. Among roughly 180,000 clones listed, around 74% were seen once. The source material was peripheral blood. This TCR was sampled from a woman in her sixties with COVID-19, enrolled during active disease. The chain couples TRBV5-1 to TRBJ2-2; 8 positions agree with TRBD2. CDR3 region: CASSLVGGGRTTGELFF. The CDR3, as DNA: TGCGCCAGCAGCTTGGTCGGGGGCGGGAGGACCACCGGGGAGCTGTTTTTT.